The T cell receptor beta chain under discussion was sequenced for a study of T cell responses to AZD1222 COVID-19 vaccine. The study's findings and limits: Repertoires in all cases were sampled only once the peak T cell response had passed.

Germline trimming cut 1 base from V and 3 bases from J; bases unmatched to any gene: 5. The CDR3 totals 16 residues. Germline loops: CDR1 SGHDT, CDR2 YYEEEE. With respect to this clone: The antigen is unknown.

The table came from immunoSEQ multiplex PCR; TCRdb's copy has only in-frame clones and leaves some out. There are 160,000 or so clones in the sample; around 87% occur only once, and roughly 10% lies in the top ten. The clonotype originates from an adult who received the AZD1222 COVID-19 vaccine. The chain links TRBV5-6 to TRBJ2-2, with 8 bases aligning to TRBD2. Source: peripheral blood, taken 28 days after the second AZD1222 dose. For the CDR3, the DNA is TGTGCCAGCAGCTTGAGCGGGAGCCCCGACACCGGGGAGCTGTTTTTT. Its translation: CASSLSGSPDTGELFF.